This T cell receptor (beta chain) was profiled in a study of blood T cell repertoires in COVID-19. This clone was observed a single time. Per the authors' pipeline: Estimation of nucleated cell counts was performed using reference gene primer amplification. The table came from immunoSEQ multiplex PCR; TCRdb's copy has only in-frame clones and leaves some out. The V and J calls and clone size are taken from that table; D and trimming were inferred from the DNA. The table records more than 150,000 clones, about four fifths of them present only once. CDR1 MDHEN and CDR2 SYDVKM come from the germline V gene. This CDR3 has 13 residues. Trimming left V 5 bases short and J 5 bases short, with 10 bases between. Recovered status applied to Cohort 3 donors who had two consecutive negative PCRs. It also applied to those with clearance or with symptom resolution.

This chain connects TRBV28 to TRBJ1-5, with unresolved D. This clonotype was sampled from a man between 50 and 59 years old who had recovered from COVID-19. Sequenced sample: PBMCs or T cells enriched from blood (not recorded which). Here the CDR3 reads CASSTDGYQPQHF. The CDR3, as DNA: TGTGCCAGCAGTACCGACGGGTATCAGCCCCAGCATTTT. Variable domain in full (rest from reference TRBV28 and TRBJ1-5): DVKVTQSSRYLVKRTGEKVFLECVQDMDHENMFWYRQDPGLGLRLIYFSYDVKMKEKGDIPEGYSVSREKKERFSLILESASTNQTSMYLCASSTDGYQPQHFGDGTRLSIL.